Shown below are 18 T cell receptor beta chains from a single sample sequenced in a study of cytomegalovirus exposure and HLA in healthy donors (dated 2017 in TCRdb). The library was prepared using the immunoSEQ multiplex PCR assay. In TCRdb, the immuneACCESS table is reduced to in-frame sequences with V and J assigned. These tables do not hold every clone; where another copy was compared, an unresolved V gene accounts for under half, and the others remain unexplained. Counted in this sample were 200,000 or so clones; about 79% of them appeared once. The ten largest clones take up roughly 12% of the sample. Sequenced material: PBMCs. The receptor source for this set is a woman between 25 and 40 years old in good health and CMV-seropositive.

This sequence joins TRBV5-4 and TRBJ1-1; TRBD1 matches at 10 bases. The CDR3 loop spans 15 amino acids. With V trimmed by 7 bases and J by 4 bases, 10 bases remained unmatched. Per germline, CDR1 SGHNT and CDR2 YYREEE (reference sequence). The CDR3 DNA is TGTGCCAGCCGCCCAGAGGACAGGGGGGTCACTGAAGCTTTCTTT. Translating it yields CASRPEDRGVTEAFF.

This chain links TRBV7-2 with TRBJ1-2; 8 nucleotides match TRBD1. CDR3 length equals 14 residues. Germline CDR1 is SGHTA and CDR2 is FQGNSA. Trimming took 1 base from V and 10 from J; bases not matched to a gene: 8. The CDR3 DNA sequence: TGTGCCAGCAGCTTAGTAGGACAGGGCTCTGTCTACACCTTC. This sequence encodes CASSLVGQGSVYTF.

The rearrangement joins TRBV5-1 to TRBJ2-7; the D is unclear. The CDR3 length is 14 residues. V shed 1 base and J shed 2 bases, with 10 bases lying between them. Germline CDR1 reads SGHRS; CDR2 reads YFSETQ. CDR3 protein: CASSLSLATYEQYF. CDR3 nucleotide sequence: TGCGCCAGCAGCTTGAGTCTGGCCACCTACGAGCAGTACTTC.

The CDR3 region has the DNA TGTGCCAGCAGTGCTTTAGGGGGGGCCGGGGAGCTGTTTTTT. Translating it yields CASSALGGAGELFF. The V gene is TRBV2, the J gene TRBJ2-2; D is perhaps TRBD2 (7 bases). Germline lookup yields CDR1 SNHLY and CDR2 FYNNEI. The CDR3 totals 14 residues. The ends were cut back, 4 bases at V and 6 bases at J, with 12 bases in the middle.

CDR3: CASSEWYINQPQHF. The CDR3, as DNA: TGTGCCAGCAGTGAATGGTACATCAATCAGCCCCAGCATTTT. This rearrangement joins TRBV2 to TRBJ1-5; D call uncertain. Trimming took off 2 bases at V and 3 bases at J, with 8 bases between the two ends. Germline-derived CDR1 and CDR2 are SNHLY and FYNNEI. This CDR3 is 14 amino acids long. The variable domain in full, completed from reference TRBV2 and TRBJ1-5, reads EPEVTQTPSHQVTQMGQEVILRCVPISNHLYFYWYRQILGQKVEFLVSFYNNEISEKSEIFDDQFSVERPDGSNFTLKIRSTKLEDSAMYFCASSEWYINQPQHFGDGTRLSIL.

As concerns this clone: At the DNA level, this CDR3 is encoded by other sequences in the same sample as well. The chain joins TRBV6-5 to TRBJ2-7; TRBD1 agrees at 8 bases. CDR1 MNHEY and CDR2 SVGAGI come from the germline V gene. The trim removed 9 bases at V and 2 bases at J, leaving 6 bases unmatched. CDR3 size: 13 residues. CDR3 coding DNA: TGTGCCAGTTCCCGGGACAGGACCTACGAGCAGTACTTC. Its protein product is CASSRDRTYEQYF.

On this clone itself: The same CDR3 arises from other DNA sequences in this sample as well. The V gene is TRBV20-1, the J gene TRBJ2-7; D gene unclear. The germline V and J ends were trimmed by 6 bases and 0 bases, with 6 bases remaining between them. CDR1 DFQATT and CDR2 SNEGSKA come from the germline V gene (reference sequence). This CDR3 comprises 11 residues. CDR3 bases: TGCAGTGCACGGAGCTCCTACGAGCAGTACTTC. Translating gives CSARSSYEQYF.

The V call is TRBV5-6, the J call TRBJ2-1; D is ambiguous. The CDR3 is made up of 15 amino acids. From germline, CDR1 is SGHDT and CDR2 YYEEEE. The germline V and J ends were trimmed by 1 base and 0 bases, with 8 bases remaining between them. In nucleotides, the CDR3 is TGTGCCAGCAGCTTGAGAAGCCTCTCCTACAATGAGCAGTTCTTC. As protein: CASSLRSLSYNEQFF.

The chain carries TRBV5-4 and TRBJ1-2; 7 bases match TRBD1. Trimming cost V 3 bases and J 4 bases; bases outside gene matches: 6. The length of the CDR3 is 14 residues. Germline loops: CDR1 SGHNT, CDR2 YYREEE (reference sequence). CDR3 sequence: CASSSTTGSYGYTF. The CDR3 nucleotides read TGTGCCAGCAGCTCGACGACAGGGAGCTATGGCTACACCTTC.

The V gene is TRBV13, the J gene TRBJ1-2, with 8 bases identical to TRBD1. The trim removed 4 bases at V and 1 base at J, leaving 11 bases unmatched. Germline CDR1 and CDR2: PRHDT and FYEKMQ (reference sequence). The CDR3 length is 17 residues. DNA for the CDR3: TGTGCCAGCAGCTACCTTCGCCAGGACAGGGATAACTATGGCTACACCTTC. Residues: CASSYLRQDRDNYGYTF.

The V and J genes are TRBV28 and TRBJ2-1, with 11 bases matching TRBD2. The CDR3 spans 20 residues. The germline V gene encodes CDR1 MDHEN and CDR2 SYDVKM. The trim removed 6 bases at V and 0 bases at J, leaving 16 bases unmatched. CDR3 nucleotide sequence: TGTGCCAGCAGCCCCTTGCCGCTAGCGGGAGGTCGGGGCTCCTACAATGAGCAGTTCTTC. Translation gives CASSPLPLAGGRGSYNEQFF.

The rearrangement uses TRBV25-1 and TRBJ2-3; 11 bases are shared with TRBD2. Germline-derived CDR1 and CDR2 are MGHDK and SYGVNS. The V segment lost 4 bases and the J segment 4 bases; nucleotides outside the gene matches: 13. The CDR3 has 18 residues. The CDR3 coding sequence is TGTGCCAGCAGTGCGGGGACTAGCGGAGCATTCTGGGCAGATACGCAGTATTTT. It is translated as CASSAGTSGAFWADTQYF.

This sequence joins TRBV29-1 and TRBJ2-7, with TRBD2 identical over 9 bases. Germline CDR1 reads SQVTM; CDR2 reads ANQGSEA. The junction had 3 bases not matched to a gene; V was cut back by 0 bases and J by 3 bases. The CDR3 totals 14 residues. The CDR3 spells CSVEEREGRYEQYF. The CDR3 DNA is TGCAGCGTTGAAGAGCGGGAGGGCCGCTACGAGCAGTACTTC.

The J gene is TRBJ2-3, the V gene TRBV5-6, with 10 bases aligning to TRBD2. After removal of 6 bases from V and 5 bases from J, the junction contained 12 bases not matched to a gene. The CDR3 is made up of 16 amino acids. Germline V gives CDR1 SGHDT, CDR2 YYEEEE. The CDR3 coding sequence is TGTGCCAGCACCGTTTTAGCGGGAGGAAACATAGATACGCAGTATTTT. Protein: CASTVLAGGNIDTQYF. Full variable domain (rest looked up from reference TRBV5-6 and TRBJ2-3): DAGVTQSPTHLIKTRGQQVTLRCSPKSGHDTVSWYQQALGQGPQFIFQYYEEEERQRGNFPDRFSGHQFPNYSSELNVNALLLGDSALYLCASTVLAGGNIDTQYFGPGTRLTVL.

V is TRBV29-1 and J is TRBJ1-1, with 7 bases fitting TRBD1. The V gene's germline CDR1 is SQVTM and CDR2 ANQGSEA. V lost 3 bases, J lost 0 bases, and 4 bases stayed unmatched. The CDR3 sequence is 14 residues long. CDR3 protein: CSVDIQGMNTEAFF. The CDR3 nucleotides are TGCAGCGTTGACATACAGGGGATGAACACTGAAGCTTTCTTT.

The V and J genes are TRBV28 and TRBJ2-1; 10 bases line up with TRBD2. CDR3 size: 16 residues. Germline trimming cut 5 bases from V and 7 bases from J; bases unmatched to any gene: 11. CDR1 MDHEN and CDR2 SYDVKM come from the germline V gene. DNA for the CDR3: TGTGCCAGCAGTCCCCAAATAGCGGGAGGTAGAAATGAGCAGTTCTTC. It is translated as CASSPQIAGGRNEQFF.

In nucleotides, the CDR3 is TGTGCCAGCACCAAAATCGGGGATACGCAGTATTTT. This encodes CASTKIGDTQYF. V and J are TRBV2 and TRBJ2-3; no firm D call. Germline values: CDR1 SNHLY, CDR2 FYNNEI. The CDR3 consists of 12 residues. Trimming removed 7 bases at V and 6 bases at J, with 11 bases between.

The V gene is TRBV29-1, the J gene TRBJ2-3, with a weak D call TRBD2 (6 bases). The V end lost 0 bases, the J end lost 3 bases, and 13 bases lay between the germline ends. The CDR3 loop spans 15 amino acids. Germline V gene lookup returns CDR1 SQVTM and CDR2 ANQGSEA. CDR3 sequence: CSVEDVGSLTDTQYF. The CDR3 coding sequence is TGCAGCGTTGAAGATGTCGGGAGTCTGACAGATACGCAGTATTTT.